This TCR beta chain is from a study of blood T cell repertoires in COVID-19. Study details: Some COVID-19 samples were acute and others convalescent; all came from the United States, Italy and Spain.

Authors' analysis steps: Amplification of reference gene primers was used by the study to estimate nucleated cell counts. Only in-frame clones appear in the TCRdb table, and some are missing; sequencing was by immunoSEQ multiplex PCR. For V, J and clone size, that table is used; D and trimming come from the DNA. The table records around 250,000 clones, approximately 82% of them present only once. The germline V gene has CDR1 MNHEY and CDR2 SVGAGI. Trimming pared 6 bases from V and 7 bases from J, leaving 21 bases between. CDR3 length equals 15 residues. This TCR came from a man in his forties or fifties with active or convalescent COVID-19. The chain employs TRBV6-5 and TRBJ2-5, with D perhaps TRBD2 (5 bases). Sequenced: peripheral blood. The CDR3 bases are TGTGCCAGCAGGGGCAGTGGTACTAAACGGGGGACCCAGTACTTC. It codes for CASRGSGTKRGTQYF.